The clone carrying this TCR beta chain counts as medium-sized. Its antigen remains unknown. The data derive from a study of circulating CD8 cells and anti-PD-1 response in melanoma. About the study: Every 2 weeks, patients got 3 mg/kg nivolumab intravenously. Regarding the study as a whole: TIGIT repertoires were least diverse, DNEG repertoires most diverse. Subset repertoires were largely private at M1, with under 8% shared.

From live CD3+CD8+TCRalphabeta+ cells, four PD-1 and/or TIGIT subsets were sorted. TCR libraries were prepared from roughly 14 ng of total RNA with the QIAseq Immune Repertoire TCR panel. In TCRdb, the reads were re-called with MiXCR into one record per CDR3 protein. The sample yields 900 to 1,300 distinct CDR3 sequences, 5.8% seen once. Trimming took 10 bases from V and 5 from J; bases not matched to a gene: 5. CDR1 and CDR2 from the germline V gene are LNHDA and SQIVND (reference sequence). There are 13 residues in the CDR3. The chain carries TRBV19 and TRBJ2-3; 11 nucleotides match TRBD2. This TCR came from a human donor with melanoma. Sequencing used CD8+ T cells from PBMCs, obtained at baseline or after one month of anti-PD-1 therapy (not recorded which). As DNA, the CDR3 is TGTGCCACCTCCGGGACTAGCGGAGATACGCAGTATTTT. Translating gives CATSGTSGDTQYF.